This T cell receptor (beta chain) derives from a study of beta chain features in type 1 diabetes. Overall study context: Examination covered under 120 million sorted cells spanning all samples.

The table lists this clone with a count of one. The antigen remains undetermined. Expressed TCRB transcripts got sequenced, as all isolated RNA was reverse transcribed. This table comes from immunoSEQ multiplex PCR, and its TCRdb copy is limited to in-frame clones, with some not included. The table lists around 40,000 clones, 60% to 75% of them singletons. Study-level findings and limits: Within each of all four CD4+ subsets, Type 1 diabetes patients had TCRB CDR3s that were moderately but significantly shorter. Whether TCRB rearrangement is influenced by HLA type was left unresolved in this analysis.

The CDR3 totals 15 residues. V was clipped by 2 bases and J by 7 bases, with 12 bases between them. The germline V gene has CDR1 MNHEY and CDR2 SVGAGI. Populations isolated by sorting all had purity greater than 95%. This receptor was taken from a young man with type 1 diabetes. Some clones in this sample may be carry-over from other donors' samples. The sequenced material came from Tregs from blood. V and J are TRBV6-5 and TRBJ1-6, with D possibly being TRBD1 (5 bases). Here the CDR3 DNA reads TGTGCCAGCAGTTACGAGACAGTGGGGAATTCACCCCTCCACTTT. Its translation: CASSYETVGNSPLHF.